This T cell receptor (beta chain) was sequenced in a study of blood T cell repertoires in COVID-19. Study-wide background: Material from acute and convalescent COVID-19 was sourced from the United States, Italy and Spain. From T cells, B-cell-depleted T cells, or PBMCs came the material, which was cDNA or gDNA.

The CDR3 covers 13 residues. Germline CDR1 is SEHNR and CDR2 is FQNEAQ (reference sequence). Deletions cut 2 bases from V and 3 bases from J, with 8 bases between. Seattle enrolled patients during active infection and tracked them longitudinally. TCRdb keeps only in-frame clones here, not all; method: immunoSEQ multiplex PCR. The sample includes 450,000 or so clones, about 90% of them seen just once. Material for sequencing was peripheral blood. This TCR was sampled from a man aged 18 to 30 with COVID-19, enrolled during active disease. V gene TRBV7-9 combines with J gene TRBJ2-7; D ambiguous. CDR3 region: CASSLPGYYEQYF. Here the CDR3 DNA reads TGTGCCAGCAGCTTACCCGGGTACTACGAGCAGTACTTC.